The 10 T cell receptor beta chains reported below all come from one sample, sequenced in a study of shared clonotypes between healthy human individuals (dated by TCRdb to the early 2020s). The library was produced with the immunoSEQ multiplex PCR assay. The clones in this table, taken by TCRdb from immuneACCESS, are in-frame only. Not every clone is retained; where verified, under half of the shortfall comes from an unresolved V gene, and the cause of the rest is unknown. Here the sample has 2 million to 2.5 million clones; roughly 95% occur a single time. The biggest ten clones account for roughly 0.13% of the sample. Sequencing was done on a sample of naive CD4+ T cells sorted from blood. Read against the paper, the sample's cell subset or site label means: CD45RA+ positively selected. These receptors all stem from a man between 18 and 29 years old in good health.

The V gene is TRBV12-5, the J gene TRBJ2-6, with a possible D match to TRBD2 (5 bases). Trimming took 3 bases from V and 4 from J, leaving 13 bases between them. This CDR3 contains 16 residues. Germline V gene sequence: CDR1 LGHNT, CDR2 FRNRAP. The CDR3 protein is CASGLLLPGGANVLTF. DNA for the CDR3: TGTGCTAGTGGTTTACTCCTCCCGGGGGGGGCCAACGTCCTGACTTTC.

The chain has TRBV29-1 and TRBJ1-1; D not certain. CDR1 is SQVTM and CDR2 is ANQGSEA in the germline V gene. This CDR3 comprises 12 residues. Trimming took 1 base from V and 1 from J, leaving 4 bases between them. The CDR3 reads CSVEVQNTEAFF. The CDR3 DNA is TGCAGCGTTGAAGTACAGAACACTGAAGCTTTCTTT.

Here the CDR3 DNA reads TGTGCCAGCAGCCGAATGAACAGGGGTGGGGCCTATGGCTACACCTTC. Encoded protein: CASSRMNRGGAYGYTF. The rearrangement joins TRBV7-9 to TRBJ1-2; 7 bases fit TRBD1. The germline gives CDR1 SEHNR, CDR2 FQNEAQ (reference sequence). The junction had 13 bases not matched to a gene; V was cut back by 5 bases and J by 4 bases. The CDR3 is 16 residues long.

This clone is a singleton in its sample. The same CDR3 can be traced to other DNA sequences in this sample. The genes are TRBV10-2 and TRBJ1-5; no definite D call. The CDR3 sequence is 14 residues long. The V and J ends lost 0 bases and 1 base respectively, with 4 bases between them. Germline V gene sequence: CDR1 WSHSY, CDR2 SAAADI. The CDR3 loop is CASSESGSNQPQHF. The CDR3, as DNA: TGCGCCAGCAGTGAGTCGGGAAGCAATCAGCCCCAGCATTTT.

The rearrangement joins TRBV30 to TRBJ1-4; D unresolved. Trimming took 2 bases from V and 3 from J, leaving 10 bases between them. In germline, CDR1 is GTSNPN, CDR2 SVGIG (reference sequence). This CDR3 spans 14 amino acids. In DNA, the CDR3 is TGTGCCTGGAGTAGGCAGCCGCCTAATGAAAAACTGTTTTTT. Translation: CAWSRQPPNEKLFF.

The rearrangement links TRBV11-2 to TRBJ1-1; D is uncertain. From germline, CDR1 is SGHAT and CDR2 FQNNGV. V was cut by 5 bases and J by 0 bases, with 13 bases left in between. The CDR3 length is 15 residues. The CDR3 reads CASSPRSSLNTEAFF. CDR3 DNA sequence: TGTGCCAGCAGCCCTCGATCATCCCTGAACACTGAAGCTTTCTTT. Full variable domain (remainder filled in from reference TRBV11-2 and TRBJ1-1): EAGVAQSPRYKIIEKRQSVAFWCNPISGHATLYWYQQILGQGPKLLIQFQNNGVVDDSQLPKDRFSAERLKGVDSTLKIQPAKLEDSAVYLCASSPRSSLNTEAFFGQGTRLTVV.

The CDR3 here is CASSPGNGDEQYF. CDR3 sequence (DNA): TGTGCCAGCTCACCAGGGAACGGGGACGAGCAGTACTTC. V and J are TRBV18 and TRBJ2-7; perhaps TRBD2 as D (5 bases). Trimming pared 2 bases from V and 5 bases from J, leaving 10 bases between. The CDR3 loop spans 13 amino acids. Germline V gene lookup returns CDR1 KGHSH and CDR2 LQKENI.

Worth noting for this clone: Distinct nucleotide sequences in the sample also encode this CDR3. The chain employs TRBV28 and TRBJ1-5; D unresolved. Trimming removed 2 bases at V and 3 bases at J, with 2 bases between. Germline V lookup: CDR1 MDHEN, CDR2 SYDVKM. The CDR3 covers 12 residues. The CDR3 DNA sequence: TGTGCCAGCAGTTTAATCAATCAGCCCCAGCATTTT. Its translation: CASSLINQPQHF.

The CDR3: CAWSGRVAFF. As DNA, the CDR3 is TGTGCCTGGAGTGGCAGAGTCGCTTTCTTT. The chain links TRBV30 to TRBJ1-1; D is unclear. V was trimmed by 1 base and J by 11 bases, leaving 8 bases between them. The CDR3 contains 10 residues. The V gene's germline CDR1 is GTSNPN and CDR2 SVGIG (reference sequence).

The rearrangement links TRBV29-1 to TRBJ2-2; no clear D gene. The CDR3 spans 13 residues. Trimming took 3 bases from V and 1 from J, leaving 6 bases between them. In germline, CDR1 is SQVTM, CDR2 ANQGSEA. The CDR3 coding sequence is TGCAGCGTTGACCCGGGGAACACCGGGGAGCTGTTTTTT. As protein: CSVDPGNTGELFF.